The 24 T cell receptor beta chains below all came from one sample that was sequenced in a study of beta chain features in type 1 diabetes. cDNA synthesis used the whole RNA isolate, giving expressed TCRB sequences. Repertoires were generated with immunoSEQ multiplex PCR, while TCRdb's copy carries only in-frame clones and drops some. The table lists about 210,000 clones, 11% of them singletons, with 1% to 1.5% in the top ten. Sequences were obtained from central memory CD4+ T cells from blood. These receptors were taken from a man between 18 and 29 years old in good health.

This chain uses TRBV29-1 with TRBJ2-5; TRBD2 aligns across 11 bases. The CDR3 is made up of 16 amino acids. V lost 0 bases, J lost 1 base, and 4 bases stayed unmatched. Germline CDR1 and CDR2: SQVTM and ANQGSEA. The CDR3 loop is CSVEDPGTSGQETQYF. The CDR3 nucleotides read TGCAGCGTTGAAGATCCCGGGACTAGCGGCCAAGAGACCCAGTACTTC.

Regarding this clone: The sample contains more than one DNA sequence encoding this CDR3. The chain links TRBV27 to TRBJ1-4; no reliable D call. The germline V gene has CDR1 MNHEY and CDR2 SMNVEV (reference sequence). CDR3 size: 14 residues. The germline V and J ends were trimmed by 3 bases and 4 bases, with 9 bases remaining between them. The CDR3 is CASSFGRRNEKLFF. The CDR3 DNA reads as TGTGCCAGCAGTTTCGGTCGGCGTAATGAAAAACTGTTTTTT.

The chain couples TRBV2 to TRBJ2-3; 12 nucleotides agree with TRBD2. V gave up 3 bases and J gave up 4 bases; unmatched junction bases: 5. Germline values: CDR1 SNHLY, CDR2 FYNNEI. The CDR3 is 16 residues long. The CDR3 reads CASSDLAGGRADTQYF. The CDR3 region has the DNA TGTGCCAGCAGTGACCTAGCGGGAGGGAGGGCAGATACGCAGTATTTT. The full variable domain, its missing parts supplied by reference TRBV2 and TRBJ2-3, is EPEVTQTPSHQVTQMGQEVILRCVPISNHLYFYWYRQILGQKVEFLVSFYNNEISEKSEIFDDQFSVERPDGSNFTLKIRSTKLEDSAMYFCASSDLAGGRADTQYFGPGTRLTVL.

This clone has only a few counts. The chain uses TRBV5-4 and TRBJ2-5; TRBD2 aligns across 7 bases. V dropped 5 bases and J dropped 4; count of bases not matched to a gene: 17. The CDR3 totals 17 residues. Germline CDR1 SGHNT, CDR2 YYREEE (reference sequence). The CDR3 sequence: CASSPTALAVGLETQYF. For the CDR3, the DNA is TGTGCCAGCAGTCCTACGGCTCTAGCGGTGGGGTTAGAGACCCAGTACTTC. The full variable domain, with the rest looked up from reference TRBV5-4 and TRBJ2-5, is ETGVTQSPTHLIKTRGQQVTLRCSSQSGHNTVSWYQQALGQGPQFIFQYYREEENGRGNFPPRFSGLQFPNYSSELNVNALELDDSALYLCASSPTALAVGLETQYFGPGTRLLVL.

This clone was observed a handful of times. V usage is TRBV6-5 and J usage is TRBJ2-1, with 9 nucleotides matching TRBD2. The CDR3 consists of 13 residues. V gave up 4 bases and J gave up 8 bases; unmatched junction bases: 3. From germline, CDR1 is MNHEY and CDR2 SVGAGI. CDR3 DNA: TGTGCCAGCAGTTCTGGACTAGCGCATGAGCAGTTCTTC. Translated, it gives CASSSGLAHEQFF.

This clone has ten or more counts. V usage is TRBV11-2 and J usage is TRBJ1-2, with D maybe TRBD1 (5 bases). Germline CDR1 and CDR2: SGHAT and FQNNGV. Trimming cost V 3 bases and J 4 bases, with 24 bases left between them. CDR3 length: 18 amino acids. The CDR3: CASSFMLNGDPSRYGYTF. The CDR3 coding sequence is TGTGCCAGCAGCTTTATGCTCAATGGGGACCCCAGTCGCTATGGCTACACCTTC.

This chain uses TRBV7-2 with TRBJ2-1; D perhaps matches TRBD2 (5 bases). The CDR3 is made up of 13 amino acids. CDR1 and CDR2 (germline): SGHTA, FQGNSA. V was shortened by 5 bases and J by 0 bases, with 5 bases between the two germline ends. The CDR3: CASSGSSYNEQFF. CDR3 bases: TGTGCCAGCAGCGGGAGCTCCTACAATGAGCAGTTCTTC.

This clone was seen a handful of times. This chain links TRBV11-1 with TRBJ2-1, with TRBD2 identical over 7 bases. Germline loops: CDR1 SGHAT, CDR2 FQDESV (reference sequence). This CDR3 has 13 amino acids. V trimming: 5 bases; J trimming: 9 bases; junction bases outside the gene matches: 7. CDR3 loop: CASSPNLAAEQFF. DNA of the CDR3: TGTGCCAGCAGCCCGAATCTAGCGGCTGAGCAGTTCTTC.

The J gene is TRBJ2-7, the V gene TRBV7-2; D call uncertain. This CDR3 region has 16 residues. The germline V and J ends were trimmed by 5 bases and 1 base, with 18 bases remaining between them. The germline V gene encodes CDR1 SGHTA and CDR2 FQGNSA. Here the CDR3 DNA reads TGTGCCAGCAGCCCCCAGGACGGCCGTGGTTCCTACGAGCAGTACTTC. It encodes CASSPQDGRGSYEQYF.

V usage is TRBV30 and J usage is TRBJ1-4; D gene ambiguous. V lost 4 bases to trimming and J lost 5 bases, with 14 bases between them. The CDR3 extends over 14 amino acids. The germline gives CDR1 GTSNPN, CDR2 SVGIG (reference sequence). The CDR3 spells CAWNLIRPNEKLFF. The CDR3 DNA reads TGTGCCTGGAACCTCATCAGGCCGAATGAAAAACTGTTTTTT. Based on the CDR3 plus reference TRBV30 and TRBJ1-4, the full variable domain is SQTIHQWPATLVQPVGSPLSLECTVEGTSNPNLYWYRQAAGRGLQLLFYSVGIGQISSEVPQNLSASRPQDRQFILSSKKLLLSDSGFYLCAWNLIRPNEKLFFGSGTQLSVL.

This clone occurred a few times. The chain couples TRBV30 to TRBJ2-4, with no clear D. The CDR3 loop spans 13 amino acids. The germline V gene encodes CDR1 GTSNPN and CDR2 SVGIG (reference sequence). Trimming pared 0 bases from V and 7 bases from J, leaving 10 bases between. CDR3 residues: CAWSVSGRNIQYF. In nucleotides, the CDR3 is TGTGCCTGGAGTGTGTCTGGGCGGAACATTCAGTACTTC.

J is TRBJ2-7 and V is TRBV5-1; D is possibly TRBD1 (6 bases). The CDR3 runs 13 residues. Trimming removed 4 bases at V and 3 bases at J, with 11 bases between. Germline values: CDR1 SGHRS, CDR2 YFSETQ. The CDR3 loop is CASSGTGIYEQYF. The CDR3 DNA reads as TGCGCCAGCAGCGGAACAGGGATCTACGAGCAGTACTTC. The full variable domain, completed using reference TRBV5-1 and TRBJ2-7, is KAGVTQTPRYLIKTRGQQVTLSCSPISGHRSVSWYQQTPGQGLQFLFEYFSETQRNKGNFPGRFSGRQFSNSRSEMNVSTLELGDSALYLCASSGTGIYEQYFGPGTRLTVT.

As concerns this clone: An end of the junction differs from the germline gene, which may be a read error. The identical CDR3 is also encoded by other nucleotide sequences in the sample. V gene TRBV29-1 combines with J gene TRBJ2-7; TRBD1 is a possible D gene (6 bases). Germline loops: CDR1 SQVTM, CDR2 ANQGSEA. The CDR3 runs 15 residues. CDR3 sequence (DNA): TGCAGCGTGGAAGTGAGGACAGTCCCCTCCTACGAGCAGTACTTC. Translated: CSVEVRTVPSYEQYF.

This clone was seen more than once but under ten times. The sample carries other DNA sequences with the same CDR3. The V and J genes are TRBV9 and TRBJ2-1; TRBD2 aligns across 8 bases. The CDR3 loop spans 15 amino acids. Looked up from germline, CDR1 is SGDLS and CDR2 is YYNGEE. The ends lost 5 bases at V and 0 bases at J; junction bases unmatched: 4. The CDR3 DNA is TGTGCCAGCAGTCCCAGCGGGAGCTCCTACAATGAGCAGTTCTTC. It translates to CASSPSGSSYNEQFF.

CDR3 bases: TGCAGCGTTGAAAGTTTGGGACTAGCGGGAGGGGCAGATACGCAGTATTTT. Amino acids: CSVESLGLAGGADTQYF. The chain joins TRBV29-1 to TRBJ2-3, with TRBD2 identical over 16 bases. Trimming at V came to 2 bases and at J to 4 bases, leaving 6 bases not matched to a gene. Per germline, CDR1 SQVTM and CDR2 ANQGSEA. The CDR3 has 17 residues.

This rearrangement joins TRBV7-9 to TRBJ2-4; 13 bases are a match to TRBD2. There are 19 residues in the CDR3. V was clipped by 5 bases and J by 2 bases; unmatched bases: 12. Looked up from germline, CDR1 is SEHNR and CDR2 is FQNEAQ (reference sequence). This CDR3 reads CASSPRLAGGMNTKNIQYF. The CDR3 nucleotides read TGTGCCAGCAGCCCCAGACTAGCGGGAGGAATGAATACCAAAAACATTCAGTACTTC.

J is TRBJ1-5 and V is TRBV29-1; a weak D match, TRBD1 (6 bases). This CDR3 has 14 residues. Germline CDR1 reads SQVTM; CDR2 reads ANQGSEA. Trimming took off 4 bases at V and 6 bases at J, with 16 bases between the two ends. The CDR3 here is CSVAKGGVGQPQHF. DNA for the CDR3: TGCAGCGTTGCGAAGGGGGGGGTCGGTCAGCCCCAGCATTTT. The variable domain in full, with the rest retrieved from reference TRBV29-1 and TRBJ1-5, is SAVISQKPSRDICQRGTSLTIQCQVDSQVTMMFWYRQQPGQSLTLIATANQGSEATYESGFVIDKFPISRPNLTFSTLTVSNMSPEDSSIYLCSVAKGGVGQPQHFGDGTRLSIL.

The gene calls are TRBV5-1 and TRBJ2-2, with D possibly TRBD2 on 5 matching bases. The CDR3 length is 15 residues. V was trimmed by 3 bases and J by 7 bases, leaving 16 bases between them. In germline, CDR1 is SGHRS, CDR2 YFSETQ. For the CDR3, the DNA is TGCGCCAGCAGCTCGGACGGAGCTAGCCACGGGGAGCTGTTTTTT. It encodes CASSSDGASHGELFF.

This clone was detected a few times. The chain is built from TRBV14 and TRBJ2-7; 9 nucleotides match TRBD1. This CDR3 spans 17 amino acids. The V gene's germline CDR1 is SGHDN and CDR2 FVKESK. V dropped 4 bases and J dropped 0; count of bases not matched to a gene: 10. This CDR3 is CASSLLGTGPSSYEQYF. CDR3 nucleotides: TGTGCCAGCAGCCTATTAGGGACAGGGCCCAGCTCCTACGAGCAGTACTTC.

In this sample, this clone turned up a few times. The chain combines TRBV18 with TRBJ2-1, with D hard to call. Germline V gene data show CDR1 as KGHSH and CDR2 as LQKENI. The germline V and J ends were trimmed by 5 bases and 4 bases, with 3 bases remaining between them. CDR3 length equals 11 residues. Here the CDR3 reads CASSEYNEQFF. DNA for the CDR3: TGTGCCAGCTCAGAGTACAATGAGCAGTTCTTC.

The chain uses TRBV7-2 and TRBJ2-7; the D is unclear. Germline loops: CDR1 SGHTA, CDR2 FQGNSA. Trimming took off 2 bases at V and 2 bases at J, with 7 bases between the two ends. This CDR3 contains 13 residues. The CDR3 region has the DNA TGTGCCAGCAGCTTACTGAGGACCTACGAGCAGTACTTC. This gives the protein CASSLLRTYEQYF.

The chain links TRBV5-1 to TRBJ2-7, with unresolved D. The CDR3 has 15 residues. Deletions cut 4 bases from V and 0 bases from J, with 14 bases between. Germline values: CDR1 SGHRS, CDR2 YFSETQ. CDR3 nucleotides: TGCGCCAGCAGCCAAACGGGCCTCAGCTCCTACGAGCAGTACTTC. This encodes CASSQTGLSSYEQYF.

The table lists this clone with a few counts. The DNA of the CDR3 is TGTGCCAGCAGTGAAGGCTGGGGGTACCAAGAGACCCAGTACTTC. Its translation is CASSEGWGYQETQYF. J is TRBJ2-5 and V is TRBV25-1; the D call may be TRBD1 or TRBD2 (5 bases each). Germline CDR1 is MGHDK and CDR2 is SYGVNS. The ends were cut back, 2 bases at V and 0 bases at J, with 10 bases in the middle. The CDR3 loop spans 15 amino acids.

The sample holds a few counts of this clone. J is TRBJ2-1 and V is TRBV7-8; D might be TRBD2 (5 bases). The ends were cut back, 5 bases at V and 7 bases at J, with 9 bases in the middle. The germline CDR1 and CDR2 sequences are SGHVS and FQNEAQ. This CDR3 spans 12 amino acids. CDR3 DNA sequence: TGTGCCAGCAGCCCAACTAGTAATGAGCAGTTCTTC. Its translation: CASSPTSNEQFF.